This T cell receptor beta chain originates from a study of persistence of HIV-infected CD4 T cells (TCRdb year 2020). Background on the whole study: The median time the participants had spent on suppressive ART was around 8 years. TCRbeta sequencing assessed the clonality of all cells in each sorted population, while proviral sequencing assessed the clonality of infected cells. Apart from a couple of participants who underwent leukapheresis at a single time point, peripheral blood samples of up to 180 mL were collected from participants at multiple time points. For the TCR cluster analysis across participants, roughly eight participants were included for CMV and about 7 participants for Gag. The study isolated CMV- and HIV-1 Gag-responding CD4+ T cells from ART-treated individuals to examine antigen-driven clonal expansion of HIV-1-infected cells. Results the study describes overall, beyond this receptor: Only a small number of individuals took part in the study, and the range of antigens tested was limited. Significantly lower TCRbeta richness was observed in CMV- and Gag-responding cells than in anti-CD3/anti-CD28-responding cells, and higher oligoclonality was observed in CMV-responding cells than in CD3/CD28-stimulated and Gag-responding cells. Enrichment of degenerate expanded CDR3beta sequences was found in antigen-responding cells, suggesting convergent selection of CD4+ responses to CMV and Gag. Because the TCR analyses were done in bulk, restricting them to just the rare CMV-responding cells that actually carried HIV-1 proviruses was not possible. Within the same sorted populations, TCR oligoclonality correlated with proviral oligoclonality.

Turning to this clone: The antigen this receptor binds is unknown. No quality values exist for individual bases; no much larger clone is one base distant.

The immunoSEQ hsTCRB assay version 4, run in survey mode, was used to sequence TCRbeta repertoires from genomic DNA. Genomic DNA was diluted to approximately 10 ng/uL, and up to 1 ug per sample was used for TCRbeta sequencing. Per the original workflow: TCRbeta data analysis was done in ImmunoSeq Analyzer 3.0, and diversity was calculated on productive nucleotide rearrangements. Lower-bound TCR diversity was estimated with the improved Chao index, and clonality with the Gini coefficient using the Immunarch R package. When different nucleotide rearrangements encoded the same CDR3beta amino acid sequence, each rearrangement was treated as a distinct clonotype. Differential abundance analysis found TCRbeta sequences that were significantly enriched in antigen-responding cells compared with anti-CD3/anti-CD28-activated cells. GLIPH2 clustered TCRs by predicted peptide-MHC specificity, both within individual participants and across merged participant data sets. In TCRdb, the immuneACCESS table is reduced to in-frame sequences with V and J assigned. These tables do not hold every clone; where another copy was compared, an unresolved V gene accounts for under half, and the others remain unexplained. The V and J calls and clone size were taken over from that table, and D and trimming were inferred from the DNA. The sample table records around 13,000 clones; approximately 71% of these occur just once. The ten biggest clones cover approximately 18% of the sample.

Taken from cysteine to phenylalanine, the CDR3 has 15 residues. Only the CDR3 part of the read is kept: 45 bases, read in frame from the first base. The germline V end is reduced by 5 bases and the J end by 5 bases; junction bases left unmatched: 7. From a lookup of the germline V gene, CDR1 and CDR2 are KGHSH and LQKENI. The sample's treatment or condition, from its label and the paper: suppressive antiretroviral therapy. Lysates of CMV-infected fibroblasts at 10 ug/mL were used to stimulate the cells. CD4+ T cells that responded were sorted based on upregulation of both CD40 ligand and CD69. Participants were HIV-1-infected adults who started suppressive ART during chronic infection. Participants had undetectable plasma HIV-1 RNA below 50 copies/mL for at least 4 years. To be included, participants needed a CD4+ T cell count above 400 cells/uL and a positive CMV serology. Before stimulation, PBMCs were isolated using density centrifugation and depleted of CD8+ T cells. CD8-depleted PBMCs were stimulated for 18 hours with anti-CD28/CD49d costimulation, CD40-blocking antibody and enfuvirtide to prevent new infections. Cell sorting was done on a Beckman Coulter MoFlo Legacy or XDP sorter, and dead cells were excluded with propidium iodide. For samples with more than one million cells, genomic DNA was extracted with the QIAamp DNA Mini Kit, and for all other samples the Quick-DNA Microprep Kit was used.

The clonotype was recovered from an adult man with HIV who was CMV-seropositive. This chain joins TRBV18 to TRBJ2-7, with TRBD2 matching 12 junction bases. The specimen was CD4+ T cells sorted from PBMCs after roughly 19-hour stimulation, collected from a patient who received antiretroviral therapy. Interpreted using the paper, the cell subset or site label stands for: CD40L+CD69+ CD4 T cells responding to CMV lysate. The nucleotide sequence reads TGTGCCAGCTCATCGTGGACTAGCGGGGATAACGAGCAGTACTTC. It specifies CASSSWTSGDNEQYF. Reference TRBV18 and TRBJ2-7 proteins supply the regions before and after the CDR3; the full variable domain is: NAGVMQNPRHLVRRRGQEARLRCSPMKGHSHVYWYRQLPEEGLKFMVYLQKENIIDESGMPKERFSAEFPKEGPSILRIQQVVRGDSAAYFCASSSWTSGDNEQYFGPGTRLTVT.